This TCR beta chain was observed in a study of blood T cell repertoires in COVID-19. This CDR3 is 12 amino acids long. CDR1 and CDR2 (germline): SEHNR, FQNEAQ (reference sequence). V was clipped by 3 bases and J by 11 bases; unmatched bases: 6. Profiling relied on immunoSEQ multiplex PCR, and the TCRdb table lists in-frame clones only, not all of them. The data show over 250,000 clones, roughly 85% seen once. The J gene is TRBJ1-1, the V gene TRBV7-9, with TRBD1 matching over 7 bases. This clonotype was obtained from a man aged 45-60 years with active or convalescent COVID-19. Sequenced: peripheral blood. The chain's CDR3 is CASSFTGARAFF. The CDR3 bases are TGTGCCAGCAGCTTTACAGGGGCTCGGGCTTTCTTT.